Presented here are 13 T cell receptor beta chains from one specimen sequenced in a study of somatic mutations in cytotoxic T cells in rheumatoid arthritis. TCRdb's copy holds only in-frame clones and misses some; the assay was immunoSEQ multiplex PCR. The sample records about 7,400 clones, around 90% being singletons. The sample comprised CD8+ T cells sorted from blood. These receptors were taken from a middle-aged man with rheumatoid arthritis.

The chain recombines TRBV14 with TRBJ1-2, with a possible D match to TRBD1 (5 bases). Germline-derived CDR1 and CDR2 are SGHDN and FVKESK. The CDR3 sequence is 17 residues long. Trimming stripped 4 bases from V and 1 base from J, with 19 bases between. DNA for the CDR3: TGTGCCAGCAGCCCATTAATCTCAGGGTCCATTAACTATGGCTACACCTTC. It translates to CASSPLISGSINYGYTF. Combining the CDR3 with reference TRBV14 and TRBJ1-2 gives the whole variable domain EAGVTQFPSHSVIEKGQTVTLRCDPISGHDNLYWYRRVMGKEIKFLLHFVKESKQDESGMPNNRFLAERTGGTYSTLKVQPAELEDSGVYFCASSPLISGSINYGYTFGSGTRLTVV.

This rearrangement joins TRBV2 to TRBJ1-5; 9 bases map to TRBD1. V lost 3 bases to trimming and J lost 0 bases; unmatched junction nucleotides: 6. This CDR3 region has 17 residues. Germline loops: CDR1 SNHLY, CDR2 FYNNEI. The chain's CDR3 is CASSEGQGTISNQPQHF. The DNA for the CDR3 is TGTGCCAGCAGTGAGGGACAGGGCACTATTAGCAATCAGCCCCAGCATTTT. Using reference TRBV2 and TRBJ1-5 for the parts outside the CDR3, the full variable domain is EPEVTQTPSHQVTQMGQEVILRCVPISNHLYFYWYRQILGQKVEFLVSFYNNEISEKSEIFDDQFSVERPDGSNFTLKIRSTKLEDSAMYFCASSEGQGTISNQPQHFGDGTRLSIL.

The chain has TRBV2 and TRBJ1-1; no clear D gene. V gave up 6 bases and J gave up 1 base, with 12 bases separating them. Looked up from germline, CDR1 is SNHLY and CDR2 is FYNNEI. The CDR3 runs to 14 residues. The CDR3 nucleotides read TGTGCCAGCAGGACACCCACTAGGAACACTGAAGCTTTCTTT. Amino acid sequence: CASRTPTRNTEAFF.

This clone came up a few times. CDR3 bases: TGTGCCAGCAGCGTCGGGGAGGGCAGGATTACTGAAGCTTTCTTT. Encoded protein: CASSVGEGRITEAFF. The gene calls are TRBV7-6 and TRBJ1-1; the D is unclear. This CDR3 spans 15 amino acids. The germline V gene encodes CDR1 SGHVS and CDR2 FNYEAQ. The germline V and J ends were trimmed by 5 bases and 5 bases, with 18 bases remaining between them.

The chain joins TRBV18 to TRBJ2-5, with 7 bases aligning to TRBD1. This CDR3 is 14 amino acids long. Per germline, CDR1 KGHSH and CDR2 LQKENI. The ends lost 3 bases at V and 4 bases at J; junction bases unmatched: 5. DNA of the CDR3: TGTGCCAGCTCACCGATAGACAGGGCAGAGACCCAGTACTTC. As protein: CASSPIDRAETQYF. Combining the CDR3 with reference TRBV18 and TRBJ2-5 gives the whole variable domain NAGVMQNPRHLVRRRGQEARLRCSPMKGHSHVYWYRQLPEEGLKFMVYLQKENIIDESGMPKERFSAEFPKEGPSILRIQQVVRGDSAAYFCASSPIDRAETQYFGPGTRLLVL.

This rearrangement joins TRBV28 to TRBJ2-1; TRBD1 aligns across 9 bases. The V gene's germline CDR1 is MDHEN and CDR2 SYDVKM. Unmatched junction bases numbered 5, after V lost 2 bases and J lost 3 bases. CDR3 length: 16 amino acids. The CDR3, as DNA: TGTGCCAGCAGTTTAGGGGTGGGACAGGGCTACAATGAGCAGTTCTTC. This encodes CASSLGVGQGYNEQFF.

This chain joins TRBV5-6 and TRBJ2-3, with a possible D match to TRBD1 (6 bases). Trimming took 5 bases from V and 2 from J, leaving 9 bases between them. The CDR3 is 13 residues long. Germline loops: CDR1 SGHDT, CDR2 YYEEEE. In DNA form, the CDR3 reads TGTGCCAGCAGTGGGGGCGTCACAGATACGCAGTATTTT. Protein: CASSGGVTDTQYF. Drawing the rest from reference TRBV5-6 and TRBJ2-3, the complete variable domain is DAGVTQSPTHLIKTRGQQVTLRCSPKSGHDTVSWYQQALGQGPQFIFQYYEEEERQRGNFPDRFSGHQFPNYSSELNVNALLLGDSALYLCASSGGVTDTQYFGPGTRLTVL.

V gene TRBV28 combines with J gene TRBJ2-7; TRBD1 is a possible D gene (5 bases). Germline V CDR1 and CDR2: MDHEN, SYDVKM. This CDR3 has 15 residues. Trimming took 6 bases from V and 0 from J, leaving 15 bases between them. The CDR3 region has the DNA TGTGCCAGCAGCCGCCCACAGGAGAGCTCCTACGAGCAGTACGTC. Translated, it gives CASSRPQESSYEQYV.

The J gene is TRBJ1-2, the V gene TRBV4-1; D unclear. The CDR3 totals 16 residues. V lost 1 base and J lost 4, with 16 bases in between. The germline V gene has CDR1 MGHRA and CDR2 YSYEKL. For the CDR3, the DNA is TGCGCCAGCAGCCAAGTTGCAGCCGCGGTGACCTATGGCTACACCTTC. This encodes CASSQVAAAVTYGYTF.

This clone was seen only a few times. This chain connects TRBV4-1 to TRBJ1-3; unclear D gene. From germline, CDR1 is MGHRA and CDR2 YSYEKL. The CDR3 loop spans 15 amino acids. V was shortened by 1 base and J by 1 base, with 8 bases between the two germline ends. CDR3 sequence: CASSQVRASGNTIYF. CDR3 in DNA: TGCGCCAGCAGCCAAGTTCGCGCTTCTGGAAACACCATATATTTT.

CDR3 sequence: CASSQGLAGAGEQYV. DNA for the CDR3: TGTGCCAGCAGCCAAGGACTAGCGGGGGCGGGCGAGCAGTACGTC. The chain carries TRBV4-2 and TRBJ2-7; the match to TRBD2 covers 12 bases. With V trimmed by 1 base and J by 6 bases, 4 bases remained unmatched. The length of the CDR3 is 15 residues. In germline, CDR1 is LGHNA, CDR2 YNFKEQ.

The rearrangement joins TRBV5-1 to TRBJ1-1; possible D gene TRBD1, 5 bases. The CDR3 runs 14 residues. Per germline, CDR1 SGHRS and CDR2 YFSETQ. V was pared by 4 bases and J by 5 bases, with 15 bases between. CDR3 loop: CASSPWTGETEAFF. The CDR3 nucleotides are TGCGCCAGCAGCCCCTGGACGGGGGAAACTGAAGCTTTCTTT.

The chain carries TRBV6-5 and TRBJ2-5, with TRBD1 matching 8 bases. The CDR3 sequence is 15 residues long. In germline, CDR1 is MNHEY, CDR2 SVGAGI. The J segment lost 2 bases and the V segment lost 2 bases, leaving 4 bases of the junction unmatched. In DNA, the CDR3 is TGTGCCAGCAGTTACGCAGACAGGGGACAAGAGACCCAGTACTTC. This codes for CASSYADRGQETQYF.